This T cell receptor (beta chain) is from a study of regulatory T cells in long-lasting Graves disease. Time point in this sample: persistent/refractory GD, antithyroid drugs over 5 years with positive TRAb. Preparation of the TCR library used RNA extracted from PBMCs. Germline CDR1 is SGHTA and CDR2 is FQGNSA. The CDR3 length is 14 residues. V lost 5 bases, J lost 5 bases, and 3 bases stayed unmatched. Arm-PCR of CDR3 regions with iRepertoire HTBI primers generated TCR beta libraries. In TCRdb, the multiplex PCR reads were re-called with MiXCR into one record per CDR3 protein. Seen here are approximately 360,000 distinct CDR3 sequences, roughly 20% observed once, and the top ten hold around 30%. In this sample, this clonotype turned up many times.

This receptor was taken from a woman in her 40s with Graves disease. V and J are TRBV7-2 and TRBJ1-4; TRBD1 matches at 9 bases. Material: peripheral blood mononuclear cells (PBMCs), obtained when the disease was refractory, from a patient treated with antithyroid drugs. The CDR3 DNA is TGTGCCAGCAGCATGGGACAGGGCAATGAAAAACTGTTTTTT. Translation gives CASSMGQGNEKLFF.